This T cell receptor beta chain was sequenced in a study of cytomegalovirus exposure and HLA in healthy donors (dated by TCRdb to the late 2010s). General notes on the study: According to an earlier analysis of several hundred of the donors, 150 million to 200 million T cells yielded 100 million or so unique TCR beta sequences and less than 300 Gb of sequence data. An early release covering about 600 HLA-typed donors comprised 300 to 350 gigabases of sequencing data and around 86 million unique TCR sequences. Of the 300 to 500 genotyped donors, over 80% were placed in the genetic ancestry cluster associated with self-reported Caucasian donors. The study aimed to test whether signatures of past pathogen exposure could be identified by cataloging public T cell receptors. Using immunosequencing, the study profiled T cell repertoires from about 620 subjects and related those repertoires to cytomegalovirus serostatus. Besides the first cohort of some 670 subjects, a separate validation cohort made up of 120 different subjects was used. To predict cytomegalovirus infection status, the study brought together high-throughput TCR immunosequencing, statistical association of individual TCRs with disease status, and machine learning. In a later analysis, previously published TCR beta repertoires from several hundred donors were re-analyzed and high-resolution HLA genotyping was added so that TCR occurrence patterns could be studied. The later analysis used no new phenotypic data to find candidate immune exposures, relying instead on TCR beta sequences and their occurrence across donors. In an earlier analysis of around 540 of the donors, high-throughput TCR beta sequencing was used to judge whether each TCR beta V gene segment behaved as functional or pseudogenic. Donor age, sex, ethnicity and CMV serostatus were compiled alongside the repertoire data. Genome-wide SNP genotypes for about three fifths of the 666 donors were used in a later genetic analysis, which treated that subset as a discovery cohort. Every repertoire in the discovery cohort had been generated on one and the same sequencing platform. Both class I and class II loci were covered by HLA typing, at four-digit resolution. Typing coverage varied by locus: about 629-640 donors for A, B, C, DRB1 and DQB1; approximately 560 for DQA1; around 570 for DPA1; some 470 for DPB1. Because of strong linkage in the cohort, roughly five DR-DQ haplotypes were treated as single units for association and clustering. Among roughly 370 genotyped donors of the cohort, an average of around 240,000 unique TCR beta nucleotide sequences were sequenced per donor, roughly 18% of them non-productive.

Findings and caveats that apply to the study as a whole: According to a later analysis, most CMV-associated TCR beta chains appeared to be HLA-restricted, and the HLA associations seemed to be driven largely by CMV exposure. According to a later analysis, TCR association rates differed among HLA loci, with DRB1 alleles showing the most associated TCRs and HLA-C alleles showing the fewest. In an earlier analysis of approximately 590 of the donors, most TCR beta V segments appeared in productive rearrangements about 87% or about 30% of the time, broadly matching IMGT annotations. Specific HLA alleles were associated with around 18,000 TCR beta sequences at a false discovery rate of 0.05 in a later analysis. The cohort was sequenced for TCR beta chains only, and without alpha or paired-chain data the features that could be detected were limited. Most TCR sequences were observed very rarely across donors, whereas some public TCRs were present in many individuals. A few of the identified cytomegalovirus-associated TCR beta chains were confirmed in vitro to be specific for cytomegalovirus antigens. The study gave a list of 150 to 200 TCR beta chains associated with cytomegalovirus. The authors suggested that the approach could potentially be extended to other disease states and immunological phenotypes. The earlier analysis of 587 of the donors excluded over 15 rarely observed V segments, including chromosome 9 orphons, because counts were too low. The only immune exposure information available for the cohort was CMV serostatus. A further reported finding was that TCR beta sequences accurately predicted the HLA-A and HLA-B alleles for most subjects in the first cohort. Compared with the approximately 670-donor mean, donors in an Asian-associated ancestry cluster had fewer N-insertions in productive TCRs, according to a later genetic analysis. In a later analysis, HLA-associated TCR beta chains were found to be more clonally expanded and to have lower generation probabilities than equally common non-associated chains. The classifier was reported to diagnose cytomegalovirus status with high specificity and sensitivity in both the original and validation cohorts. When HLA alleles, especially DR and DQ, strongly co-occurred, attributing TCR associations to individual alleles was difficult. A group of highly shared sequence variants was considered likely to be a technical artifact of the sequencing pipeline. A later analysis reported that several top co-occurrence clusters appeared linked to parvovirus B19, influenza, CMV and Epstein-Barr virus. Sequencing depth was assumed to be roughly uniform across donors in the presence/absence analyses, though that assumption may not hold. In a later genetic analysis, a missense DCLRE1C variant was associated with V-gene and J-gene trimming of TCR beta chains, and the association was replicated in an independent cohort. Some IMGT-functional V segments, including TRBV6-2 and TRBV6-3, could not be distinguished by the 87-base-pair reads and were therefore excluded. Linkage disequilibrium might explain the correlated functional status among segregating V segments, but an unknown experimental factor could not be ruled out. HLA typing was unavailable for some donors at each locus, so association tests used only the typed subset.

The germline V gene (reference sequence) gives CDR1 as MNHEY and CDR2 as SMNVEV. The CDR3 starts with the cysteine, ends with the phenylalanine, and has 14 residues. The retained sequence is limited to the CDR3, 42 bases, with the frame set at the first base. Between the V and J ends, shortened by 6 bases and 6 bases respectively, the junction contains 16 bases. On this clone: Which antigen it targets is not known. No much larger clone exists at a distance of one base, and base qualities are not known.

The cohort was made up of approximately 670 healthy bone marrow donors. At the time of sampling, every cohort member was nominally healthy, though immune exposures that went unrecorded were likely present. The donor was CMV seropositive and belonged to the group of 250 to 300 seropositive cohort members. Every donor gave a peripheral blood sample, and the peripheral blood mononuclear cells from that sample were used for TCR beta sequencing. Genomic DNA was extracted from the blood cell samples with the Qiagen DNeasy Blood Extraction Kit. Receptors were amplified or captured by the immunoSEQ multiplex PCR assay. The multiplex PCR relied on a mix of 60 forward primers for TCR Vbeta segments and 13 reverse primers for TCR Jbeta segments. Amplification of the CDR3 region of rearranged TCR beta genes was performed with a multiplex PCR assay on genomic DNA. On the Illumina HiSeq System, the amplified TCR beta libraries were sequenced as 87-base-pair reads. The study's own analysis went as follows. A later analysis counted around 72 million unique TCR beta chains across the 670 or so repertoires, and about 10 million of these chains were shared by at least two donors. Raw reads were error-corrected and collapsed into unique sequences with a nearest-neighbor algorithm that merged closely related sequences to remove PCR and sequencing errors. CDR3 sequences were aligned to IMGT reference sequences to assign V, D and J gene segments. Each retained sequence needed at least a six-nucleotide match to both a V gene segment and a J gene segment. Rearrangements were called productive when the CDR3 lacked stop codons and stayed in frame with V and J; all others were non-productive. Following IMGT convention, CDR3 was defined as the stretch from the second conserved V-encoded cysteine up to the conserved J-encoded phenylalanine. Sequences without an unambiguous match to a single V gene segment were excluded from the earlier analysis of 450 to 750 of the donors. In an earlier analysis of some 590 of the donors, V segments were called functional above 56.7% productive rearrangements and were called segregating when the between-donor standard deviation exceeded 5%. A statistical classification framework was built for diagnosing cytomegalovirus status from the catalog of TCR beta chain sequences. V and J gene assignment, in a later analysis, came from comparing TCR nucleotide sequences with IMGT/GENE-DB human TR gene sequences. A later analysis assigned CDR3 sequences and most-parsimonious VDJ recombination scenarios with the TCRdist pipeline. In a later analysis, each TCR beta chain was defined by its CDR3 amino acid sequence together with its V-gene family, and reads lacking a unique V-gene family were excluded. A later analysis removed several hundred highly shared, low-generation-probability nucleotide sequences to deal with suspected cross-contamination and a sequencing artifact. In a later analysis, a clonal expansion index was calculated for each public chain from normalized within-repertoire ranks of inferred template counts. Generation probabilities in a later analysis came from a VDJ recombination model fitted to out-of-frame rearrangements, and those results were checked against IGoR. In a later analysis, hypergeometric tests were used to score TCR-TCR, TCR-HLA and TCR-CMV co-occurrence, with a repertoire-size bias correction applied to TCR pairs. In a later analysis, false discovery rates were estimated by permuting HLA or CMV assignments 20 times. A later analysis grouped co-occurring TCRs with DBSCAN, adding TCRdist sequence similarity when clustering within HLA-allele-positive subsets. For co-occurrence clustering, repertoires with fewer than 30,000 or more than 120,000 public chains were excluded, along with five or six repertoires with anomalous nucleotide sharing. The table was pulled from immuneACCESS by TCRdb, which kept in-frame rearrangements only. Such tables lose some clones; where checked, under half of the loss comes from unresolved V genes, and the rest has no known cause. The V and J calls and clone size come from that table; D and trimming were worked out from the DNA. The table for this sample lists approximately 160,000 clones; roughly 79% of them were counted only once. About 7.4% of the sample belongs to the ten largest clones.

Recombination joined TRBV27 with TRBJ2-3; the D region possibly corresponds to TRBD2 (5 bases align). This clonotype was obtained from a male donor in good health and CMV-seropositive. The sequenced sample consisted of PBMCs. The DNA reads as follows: TGTGCCAGCAGCCCGGGGAGAGAATACGATACGCAGTATTTT. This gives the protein CASSPGREYDTQYF.